The clone carrying this T cell receptor (beta chain) has only one observation. Its antigen remains unidentified. The data derive from a study of blood T cells in healthy people across ages. The CDR3 extends over 15 amino acids. The germline gives CDR1 SGHKS, CDR2 YYEKEE (reference sequence). The V segment lost 4 bases and the J segment 3 bases; nucleotides outside the gene matches: 6. Findings of the study overall: Investigators viewed diversity estimates from one million T cells as underestimates, the study reported.

For the second PCR, which ran for roughly 6 to 12 cycles, a sample-barcoded 5' primer and a J-beta primer mix were used. TCRdb analysed the 5' RACE reads with MiXCR anew, one entry per CDR3 protein. This sample has over a million distinct CDR3 sequences, with 42% found just once. Sequencing was carried out using blood. This TCR derives from a woman aged 18-29 years in good health. The V gene is TRBV5-5, the J gene TRBJ1-4; 7 bases fit TRBD1. The CDR3 sequence is CASSGRQGPNEKLFF. The CDR3 DNA sequence: TGTGCCAGCAGCGGGAGACAGGGACCTAATGAAAAACTGTTTTTT.